This T cell receptor beta chain was captured by sequencing in a study of Ad26.COV2.S vaccination and SARS-CoV-2 variants. The method was immunoSEQ multiplex PCR; TCRdb's version includes in-frame clones alone and lacks a portion of them. The data contain some 340,000 clones, just over 85% of them singletons. As to treatment: 19 received Ad26.COV2.S at low or high dose, single or two shots; 5 received placebo; per-sample allocation not given. Following the first vaccine or placebo injection, samples were taken on day 63. Within Boston, the person who donated was an adult of 18-55 years. V lost 7 bases and J 6 bases, leaving 13 bases between the germline ends. This CDR3 has 12 residues. Germline loops: CDR1 SGHRS, CDR2 YFSETQ.

The sequencing here drew on peripheral blood, taken in a trial of Ad26.COV2.S vaccine versus placebo. This receptor was identified in a person aged 18-65 years who received the Ad26.COV2.S COVID-19 vaccine or a placebo. J is TRBJ1-2 and V is TRBV5-1; perhaps TRBD1 as D (5 bases). The CDR3: CASRDQVNGYTF. The DNA for the CDR3 is TGCGCCAGCCGGGACCAGGTTAATGGCTACACCTTC.